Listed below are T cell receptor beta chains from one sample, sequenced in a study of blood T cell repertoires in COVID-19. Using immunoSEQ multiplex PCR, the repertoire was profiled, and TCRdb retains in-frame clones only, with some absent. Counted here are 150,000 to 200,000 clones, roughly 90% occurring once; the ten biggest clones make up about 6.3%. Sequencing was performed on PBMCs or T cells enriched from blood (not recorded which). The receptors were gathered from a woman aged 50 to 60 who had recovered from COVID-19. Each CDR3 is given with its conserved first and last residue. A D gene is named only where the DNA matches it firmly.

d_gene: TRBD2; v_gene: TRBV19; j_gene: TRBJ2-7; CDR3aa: CASSKASGGREQYF
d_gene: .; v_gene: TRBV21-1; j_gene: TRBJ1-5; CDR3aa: CASSPKGHSQPPYSNQPQHF
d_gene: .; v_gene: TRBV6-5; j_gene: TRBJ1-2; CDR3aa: CASTPHSAGGYTF
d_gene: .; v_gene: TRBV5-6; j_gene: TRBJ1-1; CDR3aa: CASSPLVSGKGTEAFF
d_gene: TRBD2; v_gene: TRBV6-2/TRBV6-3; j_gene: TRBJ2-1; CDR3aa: CASSSGGAGYNEQFF
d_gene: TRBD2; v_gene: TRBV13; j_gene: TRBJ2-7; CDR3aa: CASSPGLAGHYEQYF
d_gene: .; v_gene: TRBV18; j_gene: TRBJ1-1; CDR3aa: CASSPGRGPNTEAFF
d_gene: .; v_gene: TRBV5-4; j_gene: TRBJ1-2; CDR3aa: CASTTDGGKYGYTF
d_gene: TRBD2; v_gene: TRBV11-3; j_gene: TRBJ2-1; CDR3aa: CASSPRTSGAYNEQFF
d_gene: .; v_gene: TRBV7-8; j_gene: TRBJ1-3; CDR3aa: CASSFGAPTYSGNTIYF
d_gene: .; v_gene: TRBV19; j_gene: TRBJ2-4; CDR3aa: CATGGQLAKNIQYF
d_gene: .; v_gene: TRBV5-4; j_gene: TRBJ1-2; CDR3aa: CASSLVGGQGYTF
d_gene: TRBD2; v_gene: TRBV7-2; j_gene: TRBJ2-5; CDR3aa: CASSSTSSTRETQYF
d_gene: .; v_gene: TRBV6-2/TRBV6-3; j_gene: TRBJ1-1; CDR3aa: CASSERKKAFF
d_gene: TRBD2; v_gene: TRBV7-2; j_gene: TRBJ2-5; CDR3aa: CASSKQAGVAGETQYF
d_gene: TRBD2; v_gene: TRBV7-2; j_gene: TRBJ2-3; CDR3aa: CASSLGSGGFRGDTQYF
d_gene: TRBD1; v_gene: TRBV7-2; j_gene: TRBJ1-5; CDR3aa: CASSLDRGRNQPQHF
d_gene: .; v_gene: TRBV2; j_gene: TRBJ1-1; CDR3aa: CASSVTDLNTEAFF
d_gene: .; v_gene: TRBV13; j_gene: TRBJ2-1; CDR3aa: CASSGESGYNEQFF
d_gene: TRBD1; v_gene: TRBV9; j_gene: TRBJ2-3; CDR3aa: CASSAGQGLGTDTQYF
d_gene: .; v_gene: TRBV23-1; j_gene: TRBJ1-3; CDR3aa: CASSWSTSRSLGNTIYF
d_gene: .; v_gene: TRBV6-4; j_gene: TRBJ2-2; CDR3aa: CASRTEINTGELFF
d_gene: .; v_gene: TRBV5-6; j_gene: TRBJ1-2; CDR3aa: CASSLATNSYGYTF